Listed below are T cell receptor beta chains from one sample, sequenced in a study of blood T cell repertoires in COVID-19. Measured with immunoSEQ multiplex PCR; TCRdb has only the in-frame clones, and not every one. The repertoire consists of 500,000 or so clones, with around 90% occurring once and the leading ten covering under 0.75%. The sample taken for sequencing was PBMCs or T cells enriched from blood (not recorded which). The receptors were sampled from a woman aged 18-29 years who had recovered from COVID-19. Each CDR3 is given without its conserved first and last residue.

V	CDR3
TRBV12-2	ASRLWGQGDLYEQY
TRBV13	ASSPTSGTQY
TRBV6-1	ASSEARDYSSYNSPLH
TRBV5-1	ASSLPWGGGQETQY
TRBV7-9	ASSRREGAYNSPLH
TRBV7-2	ASSYGTVASYEQY
TRBV19	ASSPQGYTEAF
TRBV15	ATSRDMAGDNEKLF
TRBV4-2	ASSRGGQGDYGYT
TRBV6-5	ASRDTQAKAF
TRBV4-2	ASSQIRDRGTEQF
TRBV30	AWSITGPTEAF
TRBV2	ASSGDRNSPLH
TRBV7-2	ASSRGQTSTEAF
TRBV9	ASSVGQDSNQPQH
TRBV30	AWSVGGGGDTQY
TRBV7-6	ASSLAGGDGYT
TRBV7-2	ASSLSGGGQPQH
TRBV7-9	ASGYLTGAGTGANVLT
TRBV3-1/TRBV3-2	ASSQTIVGRAGDSPLH
TRBV24-1	ATSNSGPGSNQPQH
TRBV28	ASSFRTVGEKLF
TRBV10-2	ASSRDRGAEAF